This TCR beta chain was observed in a study of blood T cells in healthy people across ages. Findings of the study overall: Any changes in expanded clonotypes were possibly confounded, as donor CMV status remained unknown.

This clonotype has a count of ten or more. Its antigen is unknown. CDR1 and CDR2 from the germline V gene are SQVTM and ANQGSEA. The length of the CDR3 is 14 residues. V was clipped by 4 bases and J by 1 base; unmatched bases: 5. A sample-barcoded 5' primer and a J-beta primer mix were used in a second PCR of roughly 7 to 11 cycles. TCRdb reanalysed the 5' RACE reads using MiXCR and keeps one entry per CDR3 protein. The table lists about 1.6 million distinct CDR3 sequences, approximately 32% of them singletons, with about 11% in the top ten. Material for sequencing was blood. The sequence derives from a woman in her thirties in good health. The rearrangement joins TRBV29-1 to TRBJ2-3; 7 bases agree with TRBD2. The CDR3: CSVVFAGGTDTQYF. CDR3 DNA: TGCAGCGTTGTTTTTGCGGGAGGCACAGATACGCAGTATTTT.